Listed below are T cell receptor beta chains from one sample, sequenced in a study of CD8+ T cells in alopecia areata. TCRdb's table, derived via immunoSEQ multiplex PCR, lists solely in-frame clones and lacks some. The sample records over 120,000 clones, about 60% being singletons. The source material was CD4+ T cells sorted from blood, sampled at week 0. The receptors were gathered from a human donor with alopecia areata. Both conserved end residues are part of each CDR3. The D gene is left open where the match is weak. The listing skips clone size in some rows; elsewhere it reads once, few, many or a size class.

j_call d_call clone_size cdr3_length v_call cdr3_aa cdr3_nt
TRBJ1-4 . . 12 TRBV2 CASGEEGEKLFF TGTGCCAGCGGGGAGGAGGGGGAAAAACTGTTTTTT
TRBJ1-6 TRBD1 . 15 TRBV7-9 CASSSEQGRDSPLHF TGTGCCAGCAGCTCGGAACAGGGGAGAGATTCACCCCTCCACTTT
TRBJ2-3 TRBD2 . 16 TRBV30 CAWSKIAGGITDTQYF TGTGCCTGGAGTAAAATAGCGGGGGGGATCACAGATACGCAGTATTTT
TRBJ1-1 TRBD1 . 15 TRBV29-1 CSVKEGTVGATEAFF TGCAGCGTTAAGGAAGGGACAGTCGGGGCCACTGAAGCTTTCTTT
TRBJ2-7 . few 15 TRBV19 CASSIQLSQGYEQYF TGTGCCAGTAGTATCCAACTCTCCCAGGGTTACGAGCAGTACTTC
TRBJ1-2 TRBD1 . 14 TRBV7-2 CASSLTGYNYGYTF TGTGCCAGCAGCTTGACAGGGTATAACTATGGCTACACCTTC
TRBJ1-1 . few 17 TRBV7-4 CASSLGHRVGVNTEAFF TGTGCCAGCAGCTTAGGCCACAGGGTTGGGGTGAACACTGAAGCTTTCTTT
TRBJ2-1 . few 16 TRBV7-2 CASSFGSTATYNEQFF TGTGCCAGCAGCTTCGGGTCGACAGCAACCTACAATGAGCAGTTCTTC
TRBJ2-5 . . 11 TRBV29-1 CSGETGETQYF TGCAGCGGCGAGACGGGTGAGACCCAGTACTTC
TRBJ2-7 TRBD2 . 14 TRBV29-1 CSVRLGGGPYEQYF TGCAGCGTTCGGCTCGGCGGGGGGCCCTACGAGCAGTACTTC
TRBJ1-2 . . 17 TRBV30 CAWSVSRKTSPHLGYTF TGTGCCTGGAGTGTCTCACGGAAGACATCACCACATCTCGGCTACACCTTC
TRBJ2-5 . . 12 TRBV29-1 CSVAQLQETQYF TGCAGCGTTGCACAACTTCAAGAGACCCAGTACTTC
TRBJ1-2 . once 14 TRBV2 CASRNRGSGYGYTF TGTGCCAGCAGGAATAGGGGGAGTGGCTATGGCTACACCTTC
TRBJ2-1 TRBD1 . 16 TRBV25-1 CASSEPGQVSYNEQFF TGTGCCAGCAGTGAACCGGGACAGGTTTCCTACAATGAGCAGTTCTTC
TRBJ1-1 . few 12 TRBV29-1 CSAQGRTTEAFF TGCAGCGCTCAGGGGAGGACCACTGAAGCTTTCTTT
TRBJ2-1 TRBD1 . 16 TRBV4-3 CASSHSPGQGPNEQFF TGCGCCAGCAGCCATTCCCCGGGACAGGGTCCAAATGAGCAGTTCTTC
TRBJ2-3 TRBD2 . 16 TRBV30 CAWSPTSGSFTDTQYF TGTGCCTGGAGTCCGACTAGCGGGAGCTTCACAGATACGCAGTATTTT
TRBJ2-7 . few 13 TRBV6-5 CASGRLAFYEQYF TGTGCCAGCGGTCGGCTAGCGTTTTACGAGCAGTACTTC
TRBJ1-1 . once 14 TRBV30 CAWSVLVGRAEAFF TGTGCCTGGAGTGTACTTGTCGGTCGAGCTGAAGCTTTCTTT
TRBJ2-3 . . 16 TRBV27 CASSRGPKGATDTQYF TGTGCCAGCAGTCGGGGGCCGAAGGGGGCCACAGATACGCAGTATTTT
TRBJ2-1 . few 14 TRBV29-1 CSVKGGSSYNEQFF TGCAGCGTTAAGGGAGGCAGCTCCTACAATGAGCAGTTCTTC
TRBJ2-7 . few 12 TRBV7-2 CASSLHLYEQYF TGTGCCAGCAGCTTACACCTTTACGAGCAGTACTTC
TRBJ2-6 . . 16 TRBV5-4 CASSLVDRSGANVLTF TGTGCCAGCAGCTTGGTTGACAGGTCCGGGGCCAACGTCCTGACTTTC
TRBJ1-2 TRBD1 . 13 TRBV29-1 CSVVGQGLDGYTF TGCAGCGTTGTGGGACAGGGTTTGGATGGCTACACCTTC
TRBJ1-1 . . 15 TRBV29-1 CSVENVGTMNTEAFF TGCAGCGTTGAGAATGTAGGGACCATGAACACTGAAGCTTTCTTT
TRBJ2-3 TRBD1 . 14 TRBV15 CATSRDQGADTQYF TGTGCCACCAGCAGAGATCAGGGGGCCGATACGCAGTATTTT
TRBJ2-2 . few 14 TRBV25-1 CASRETGFTGELFF TGTGCCAGCAGGGAGACGGGGTTTACCGGGGAGCTGTTTTTT
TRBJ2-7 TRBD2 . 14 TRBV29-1 CSVSLAGGSYEQYF TGCAGCGTCTCCCTAGCGGGGGGGTCCTACGAGCAGTACTTC
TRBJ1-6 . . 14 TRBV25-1 CASTPGGINSPLHF TGTGCCAGCACCCCAGGCGGGATTAATTCACCCCTCCACTTT
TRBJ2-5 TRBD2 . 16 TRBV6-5 CASSYSTTSQGETQYF TGTGCCAGCAGTTACTCCACGACTAGCCAGGGAGAGACCCAGTACTTC
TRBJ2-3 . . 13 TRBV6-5 CASSYSAVDTQYF TGTGCCAGCAGTTATTCAGCTGTGGATACGCAGTATTTT
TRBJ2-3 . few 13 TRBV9 CASSTRPDGTQYF TGTGCCAGCAGCACCCGCCCCGACGGTACGCAGTATTTT
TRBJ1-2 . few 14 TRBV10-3 CAIPSSSFGYGYTF TGTGCCATCCCTAGCAGTTCCTTTGGATATGGCTACACCTTC
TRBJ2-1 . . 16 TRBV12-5 CASAESLGGPYNEQFF TGTGCTAGTGCCGAAAGCCTAGGGGGGCCCTACAATGAGCAGTTCTTC
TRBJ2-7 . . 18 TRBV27 CASSSQGSKADLNYEQYF TGTGCCAGCAGTTCTCAGGGCAGCAAGGCCGATCTGAACTACGAGCAGTACTTC
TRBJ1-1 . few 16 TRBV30 CAWRALGQRGGTEAFF TGTGCCTGGAGGGCACTGGGACAACGAGGGGGTACTGAAGCTTTCTTT
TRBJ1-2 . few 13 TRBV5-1 CASSPSGTDGYTF TGCGCCAGCAGCCCCTCCGGGACTGATGGCTACACCTTC